These 5 T cell receptor beta chains were sequenced from one sample in a study of vaccination effects on CD4 cells after COVID-19. Antigen-specific CD4+ T cells expanded by the ViraFEST assay with viral peptide pools were then sequenced. Isolation of CD4+ T cells took place after less than twelve days of culture. PCR-confirmed SARS-CoV-2 infection occurred in the person between March and December 2020. Sequencing used immunoSEQ multiplex PCR; TCRdb keeps in-frame clones, though not all of them. The top ten clones hold less than 5.5% of a sample with 55,000 to 90,000 clones, around 70% of them seen once. Their recognized antigens are unknown. The specimen was CD4+ T cells from PBMCs cultured with HIV peptides, collected before COVID-19 vaccination. The subset is: HIV-1 Nef peptide pool negative control/reference culture. These receptors all come from a human donor who had a prior SARS-CoV-2 infection.

The V call is TRBV9, the J call TRBJ1-1; the D gene is possibly TRBD1 (5 bases). Trimming pared 0 bases from V and 0 bases from J, leaving 9 bases between. Germline-derived CDR1 and CDR2 are SGDLS and YYNGEE. This CDR3 has 15 residues. This CDR3 is CASSVAGTLNTEAFF. The CDR3 region has the DNA TGTGCCAGCAGCGTAGCGGGGACGTTGAACACTGAAGCTTTCTTT. The variable domain in full, completed from reference TRBV9 and TRBJ1-1, reads DSGVTQTPKHLITATGQRVTLRCSPRSGDLSVYWYQQSLDQGLQFLIQYYNGEERAKGNILERFSAQQFPDLHSELNLSSLELGDSALYFCASSVAGTLNTEAFFGQGTRLTVV.

The chain couples TRBV15 to TRBJ2-2; D not certain. This CDR3 spans 14 amino acids. V shed 0 bases and J shed 6 bases, with 8 bases lying between them. The germline gives CDR1 LNHNV, CDR2 YYDKDF (reference sequence). CDR3 amino acids: CATSRDRWAGELFF. The CDR3 bases are TGTGCCACCAGCAGAGATCGGTGGGCCGGGGAGCTGTTTTTT.

The V call is TRBV3-1 (or the pseudogene TRBV3-2), the J call TRBJ2-1; TRBD2 aligns across 10 bases. V shed 2 bases and J 4 bases; nucleotides not matched to a gene: 5. CDR1 is LGHDT and CDR2 is YNNKEL in the germline V gene (reference sequence). The CDR3 consists of 16 residues. The CDR3 nucleotides are TGTGCCAGCAGCCAACGCGCTAGCGGGGGTTACAATGAGCAGTTCTTC. It encodes CASSQRASGGYNEQFF.

V and J are TRBV7-9 and TRBJ1-5; no definite D call. The CDR3 runs 13 residues. V was trimmed by 2 bases and J by 4 bases, leaving 6 bases between them. The germline V gene has CDR1 SEHNR and CDR2 FQNEAQ (reference sequence). CDR3 nucleotide sequence: TGTGCCAGCAGCTTACGGGTGAATCAGCCCCAGCATTTT. This codes for CASSLRVNQPQHF.

In nucleotides, the CDR3 is TGTGCCAGCAGCTCCAAGGGACTAGACTACAATGAGCAGTTCTTC. Translating gives CASSSKGLDYNEQFF. This chain connects TRBV7-3 to TRBJ2-1, with 8 bases aligning to TRBD2. The CDR3 spans 15 residues. CDR1 SGHTA and CDR2 FQGTGA come from the germline V gene. Trimming removed 4 bases from V and 3 bases from J; junction bases left unmatched: 5.